This T cell receptor (beta chain) was captured by sequencing in a study of tumor-infiltrating lymphocytes in primary liver carcinoma. Looking at the study overall: Patients underwent resection of primary liver carcinoma. Study-wide results and limits: Significantly greater top-250-clone fractions characterized tumors relative to blood (p = 0.039). For tumor-adjacent and tumor-blood pairs, overlap was less than that seen for tumor region pairs.

For blood RNA, unsorted whole blood served as the source, and germline DNA was extracted too. The patients, who had chronic HBV infection, were treatment-naive (untreated). V was cut by 7 bases and J by 3 bases, with 12 bases left in between. Germline CDR1 SQVTM, CDR2 ANQGSEA. This CDR3 region has 12 residues. Ten or more counts support this clonotype. Its specificity is not known. A primer matching the constant region was used to make TCR beta cDNA from 500 to 600 ng of total RNA. Three nested multiplex PCR rounds, a slightly modified ARM-PCR method, built the TCR beta libraries. Primers for the first two PCR rounds were TRBV1-TRBV30 forward primers and a C-beta reverse primer (around 10 cycles per round). Each CDR3 protein is one row after TCRdb ran MiXCR on the multiplex PCR reads. Among roughly 330,000 distinct CDR3 sequences, 65% were seen once, and the ten largest hold 5% to 6.5%.

The TCR originated in a man in his forties with primary liver carcinoma and hepatitis B virus infection. The specimen sequenced was peripheral blood. V usage is TRBV29-1 and J usage is TRBJ2-5; D might be TRBD1 (6 bases). CDR3 region: CSGDAGEETQYF. The CDR3 coding sequence is TGCAGCGGAGATGCAGGGGAAGAGACCCAGTACTTC.